These 18 T cell receptor beta chains came from one sample sequenced in a study of blood T cell repertoires in COVID-19. The assay was immunoSEQ multiplex PCR, and TCRdb's table has in-frame clones only and misses some. The sample shows roughly 250,000 clones, under 85% of them seen only once. Material: peripheral blood. The receptors here all came from a human donor with COVID-19, enrolled during active disease. The donor label of this sample is uncertain.

The chain joins TRBV2 to TRBJ2-1, with 11 bases that match TRBD2. The CDR3 extends over 15 amino acids. V was pared by 4 bases and J by 8 bases, with 7 bases of the junction left unmatched. Germline CDR1 and CDR2: SNHLY and FYNNEI. CDR3 amino acids: CASSGRLAGTHEQFF. As DNA, the CDR3 is TGTGCCAGCAGTGGTAGACTAGCGGGAACTCATGAGCAGTTCTTC.

V usage is TRBV6-5 and J usage is TRBJ1-5; weak D call: TRBD1 (6 bases). The CDR3 totals 14 residues. V lost 8 bases, J lost 1 base, and 12 bases lay in between. Germline CDR1 reads MNHEY; CDR2 reads SVGAGI. CDR3 coding DNA: TGTGCCAGCGCGGGGGGCCGGAGCAATCAGCCCCAGCATTTT. Translation gives CASAGGRSNQPQHF.

The V call is TRBV11-2, the J call TRBJ2-3; TRBD2 matches 15 bases. This CDR3 spans 19 amino acids. The germline V gene encodes CDR1 SGHAT and CDR2 FQNNGV. V was pared by 6 bases and J by 4 bases, with 14 bases of the junction left unmatched. DNA of the CDR3: TGTGCCAGCAGTTTTCAACCATGGACTAGCGGGAGGGGGGCAGATACGCAGTATTTT. Translation: CASSFQPWTSGRGADTQYF. The full variable domain, in which reference TRBV11-2 and TRBJ2-3 provide the parts outside the CDR3, is EAGVAQSPRYKIIEKRQSVAFWCNPISGHATLYWYQQILGQGPKLLIQFQNNGVVDDSQLPKDRFSAERLKGVDSTLKIQPAKLEDSAVYLCASSFQPWTSGRGADTQYFGPGTRLTVL.

The CDR3 coding sequence is TGTGCCACCAGCAGAACAGCGGGAGCCTACGAGCAGTACTTC. The encoded protein is CATSRTAGAYEQYF. The V call is TRBV15, the J call TRBJ2-7; 8 bases fit TRBD2. The CDR3 is made up of 14 amino acids. Germline loops: CDR1 LNHNV, CDR2 YYDKDF (reference sequence). V lost 2 bases, J lost 2 bases, and 2 bases stayed unmatched.

This clone was seen a few times. In nucleotides, the CDR3 is TGTGCCAGCAGCAGACAGGAGTTAGCTAACTATGGCTACACCTTC. This sequence encodes CASSRQELANYGYTF. The chain combines TRBV11-1 with TRBJ1-2, with D possibly TRBD1 on 6 matching bases. The V end was cut by 5 bases, the J end by 0 bases, with 13 bases between. Germline V gives CDR1 SGHAT, CDR2 FQDESV (reference sequence). The CDR3 totals 15 residues.

The rearrangement uses TRBV5-6 and TRBJ1-2, with unresolved D. CDR1 and CDR2 from the germline V gene are SGHDT and YYEEEE. The V end lost 2 bases, the J end lost 7 bases, and 18 bases lay between the germline ends. This CDR3 region has 15 residues. CDR3 in DNA: TGTGCCAGCAGCTTTATTTCCCCCGACAAGTCTGGCTACACCTTC. Translating it yields CASSFISPDKSGYTF. The whole variable domain, remainder taken from reference TRBV5-6 and TRBJ1-2, is DAGVTQSPTHLIKTRGQQVTLRCSPKSGHDTVSWYQQALGQGPQFIFQYYEEEERQRGNFPDRFSGHQFPNYSSELNVNALLLGDSALYLCASSFISPDKSGYTFGSGTRLTVV.

The gene calls are TRBV28 and TRBJ2-1, with no clear D. In germline, CDR1 is MDHEN, CDR2 SYDVKM. V gave up 4 bases and J gave up 7 bases, with 14 bases separating them. The CDR3 sequence is 14 residues long. CDR3 sequence (DNA): TGTGCCAGCAGTTCCCCGAGCAGGATAAATGAGCAGTTCTTC. It codes for CASSSPSRINEQFF.

This clone was seen only once. J is TRBJ1-2 and V is TRBV9; 7 bases align to TRBD1. Per germline, CDR1 SGDLS and CDR2 YYNGEE. V dropped 4 bases and J dropped 5; count of bases not matched to a gene: 11. The CDR3 runs to 15 residues. Here the CDR3 reads CASSMETGIKYGYTF. The DNA of the CDR3 is TGTGCCAGCAGCATGGAGACAGGGATTAAATATGGCTACACCTTC. The full variable domain, rest sourced from reference TRBV9 and TRBJ1-2, is DSGVTQTPKHLITATGQRVTLRCSPRSGDLSVYWYQQSLDQGLQFLIQYYNGEERAKGNILERFSAQQFPDLHSELNLSSLELGDSALYFCASSMETGIKYGYTFGSGTRLTVV.

The V call is TRBV5-6, the J call TRBJ1-2; 7 positions match TRBD1. Germline assignment: CDR1 SGHDT and CDR2 YYEEEE. The V segment lost 0 bases and the J segment 1 base; nucleotides outside the gene matches: 6. CDR3 length: 16 amino acids. CDR3 amino acids: CASSLGTGILNYGYTF. The CDR3, as DNA: TGTGCCAGCAGCTTGGGGACAGGTATCCTTAACTATGGCTACACCTTC.

This clone was seen a single time. The rearrangement uses TRBV7-2 and TRBJ2-7; TRBD2 matches 9 bases. The CDR3 consists of 16 residues. Trimming removed 0 bases from V and 4 bases from J; junction bases left unmatched: 7. Germline V gene lookup returns CDR1 SGHTA and CDR2 FQGNSA. The CDR3 DNA is TGTGCCAGCAGCTTAGCGCCAAGTAGCGGGAGTTACGAGCAGTACTTC. Encoded protein: CASSLAPSSGSYEQYF.

The chain has TRBV3-1 (or the pseudogene TRBV3-2) and TRBJ1-2; D perhaps matches TRBD1 (5 bases). V gave up 4 bases and J gave up 3 bases, with 15 bases separating them. This CDR3 spans 15 amino acids. Germline V gene lookup returns CDR1 LGHDT and CDR2 YNNKEL (reference sequence). CDR3 sequence: CASSLLSGGDYGYTF. The DNA of the CDR3 is TGTGCCAGCAGCCTTTTAAGCGGGGGAGACTATGGCTACACCTTC.

This chain connects TRBV6-5 to TRBJ1-2; D might be TRBD1 (5 bases). V was shortened by 7 bases and J by 4 bases, with 7 bases between the two germline ends. This CDR3 has 11 amino acids. The germline V gene has CDR1 MNHEY and CDR2 SVGAGI. This CDR3 is CASKGLYGYTF. The CDR3 bases are TGTGCCAGCAAGGGACTCTATGGCTACACCTTC.

The rearrangement links TRBV6-5 to TRBJ2-7; maybe TRBD1 (6 bases). Germline V CDR1 and CDR2: MNHEY, SVGAGI. V lost 6 bases and J lost 1, with 10 bases in between. This CDR3 has 13 residues. Here the CDR3 DNA reads TGTGCCAGCAGCCGGACAGATTCCTACGAGCAGTACTTC. Encoded protein: CASSRTDSYEQYF.

The chain is built from TRBV6-4 and TRBJ2-7, with 8 positions matching TRBD2. The junction had 4 bases not matched to a gene; V was cut back by 4 bases and J by 5 bases. Germline V gene data show CDR1 as MRHNA and CDR2 as SNTAGT. This CDR3 region has 13 residues. The CDR3 sequence is CASSAGGGNEQYF. In nucleotides, the CDR3 is TGTGCCAGCAGTGCCGGGGGGGGCAACGAGCAGTACTTC.

The chain links TRBV18 to TRBJ1-6; D unresolved. The ends were cut back, 2 bases at V and 4 bases at J, with 6 bases in the middle. CDR3 length: 14 amino acids. The germline V gene encodes CDR1 KGHSH and CDR2 LQKENI. The CDR3 DNA is TGTGCCAGCTCACCAGGGCAGTATAATTCACCCCTCCACTTT. Encoded protein: CASSPGQYNSPLHF.

This chain links TRBV11-2 with TRBJ1-3, with a tentative D call TRBD1 (6 bases). Between the trimmed V and J ends, which lost 0 bases and 11 bases, there was a span of 14 bases. CDR3 size: 14 residues. CDR1 and CDR2 (germline): SGHAT, FQNNGV. CDR3 coding DNA: TGTGCCAGCAGCTTAGAAAGGGGGTTACTCTCCATATATTTT. This encodes CASSLERGLLSIYF.

The chain couples TRBV29-1 to TRBJ1-1; tentative D call: TRBD1 (5 bases). In germline, CDR1 is SQVTM, CDR2 ANQGSEA. The CDR3 is made up of 14 amino acids. Trimming cost V 4 bases and J 11 bases, with 23 bases left between them. The CDR3 protein is CSVAAGQGSSGAFF. The CDR3 DNA is TGCAGCGTTGCCGCCGGGCAGGGATCGTCTGGCGCTTTCTTT.

The J gene is TRBJ2-3, the V gene TRBV2, with TRBD2 identical over 9 bases. The germline V gene has CDR1 SNHLY and CDR2 FYNNEI. The V and J ends lost 4 bases and 2 bases, in that order; junction bases with no gene match: 1. CDR3 size: 14 residues. Here the CDR3 reads CASSVAGATDTQYF. CDR3 nucleotide sequence: TGTGCCAGCAGTGTAGCGGGAGCCACAGATACGCAGTATTTT.